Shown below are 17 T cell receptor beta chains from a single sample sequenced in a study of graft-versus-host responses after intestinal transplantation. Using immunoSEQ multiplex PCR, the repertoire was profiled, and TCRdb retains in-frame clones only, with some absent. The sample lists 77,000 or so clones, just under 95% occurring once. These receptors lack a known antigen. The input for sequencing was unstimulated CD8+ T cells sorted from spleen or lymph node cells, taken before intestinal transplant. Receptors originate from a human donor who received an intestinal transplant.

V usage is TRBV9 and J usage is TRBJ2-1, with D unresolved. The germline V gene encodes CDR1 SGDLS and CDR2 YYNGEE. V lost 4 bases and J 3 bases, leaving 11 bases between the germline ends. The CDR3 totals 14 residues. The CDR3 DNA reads TGTGCCAGCAGCCCCGGAAGTTACTACAATGAGCAGTTCTTC. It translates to CASSPGSYYNEQFF.

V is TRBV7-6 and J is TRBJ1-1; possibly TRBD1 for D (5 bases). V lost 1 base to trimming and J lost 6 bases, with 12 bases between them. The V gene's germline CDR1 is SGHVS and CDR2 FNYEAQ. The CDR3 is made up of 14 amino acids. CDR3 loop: CASSLVGTTPEAFF. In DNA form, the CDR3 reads TGTGCCAGCAGCTTAGTAGGGACCACCCCTGAAGCTTTCTTT.

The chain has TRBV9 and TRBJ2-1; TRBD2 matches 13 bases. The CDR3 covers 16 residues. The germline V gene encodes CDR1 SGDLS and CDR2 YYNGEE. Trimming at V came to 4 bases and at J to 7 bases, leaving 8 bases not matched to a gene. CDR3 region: CASSPWTSGSGNEQFF. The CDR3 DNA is TGTGCCAGCAGCCCATGGACTAGCGGGAGTGGGAATGAGCAGTTCTTC.

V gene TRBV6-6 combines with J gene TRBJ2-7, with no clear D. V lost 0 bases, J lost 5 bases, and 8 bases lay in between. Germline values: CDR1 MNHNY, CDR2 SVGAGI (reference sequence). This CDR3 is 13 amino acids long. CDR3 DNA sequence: TGTGCCAGCAGTTACTCCGGTTCCCACGAGCAGTACTTC. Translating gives CASSYSGSHEQYF.

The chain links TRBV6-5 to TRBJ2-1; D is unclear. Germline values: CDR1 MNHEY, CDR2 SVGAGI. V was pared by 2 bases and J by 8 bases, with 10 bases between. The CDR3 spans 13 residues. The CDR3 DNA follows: TGTGCCAGCAGTTACGGGGTAGTAGATGAGCAGTTCTTC. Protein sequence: CASSYGVVDEQFF.

CDR3 loop: CASSDGPGVHEQFF. Written as DNA, the CDR3 is TGTGCCAGCAGTGATGGCCCGGGAGTCCATGAGCAGTTCTTC. This rearrangement joins TRBV6-4 to TRBJ2-1; perhaps TRBD2 as D (6 bases). This CDR3 comprises 14 residues. V lost 3 bases to trimming and J lost 8 bases, with 14 bases between them. CDR1 MRHNA and CDR2 SNTAGT come from the germline V gene.

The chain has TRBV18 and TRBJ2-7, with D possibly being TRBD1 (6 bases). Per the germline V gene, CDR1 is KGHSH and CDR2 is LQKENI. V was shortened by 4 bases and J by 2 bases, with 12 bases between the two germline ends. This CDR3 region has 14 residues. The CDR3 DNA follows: TGTGCCAGCTCACAAGCCGGGACAACCTACGAGCAGTACTTC. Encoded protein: CASSQAGTTYEQYF.

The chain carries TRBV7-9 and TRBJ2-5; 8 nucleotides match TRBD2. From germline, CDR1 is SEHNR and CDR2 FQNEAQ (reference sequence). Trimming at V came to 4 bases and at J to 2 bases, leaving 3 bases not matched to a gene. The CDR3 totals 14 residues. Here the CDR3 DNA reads TGTGCCAGCAGCTCCACTAGCGGACAAGAGACCCAGTACTTC. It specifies CASSSTSGQETQYF.

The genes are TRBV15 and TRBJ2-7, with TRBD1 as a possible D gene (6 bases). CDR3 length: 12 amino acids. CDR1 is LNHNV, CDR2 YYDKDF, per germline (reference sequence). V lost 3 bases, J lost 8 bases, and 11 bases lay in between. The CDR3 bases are TGTGCCACCAGCAGCCAGGGGACCCAGCAGTACTTC. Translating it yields CATSSQGTQQYF.

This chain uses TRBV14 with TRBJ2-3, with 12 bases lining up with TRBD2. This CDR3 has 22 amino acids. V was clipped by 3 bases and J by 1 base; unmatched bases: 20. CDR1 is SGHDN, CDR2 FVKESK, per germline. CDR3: CASSHPANLMTSGGPGTDTQYF. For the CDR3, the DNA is TGTGCCAGCAGCCACCCTGCGAACCTGATGACTAGCGGGGGCCCCGGCACAGATACGCAGTATTTT.

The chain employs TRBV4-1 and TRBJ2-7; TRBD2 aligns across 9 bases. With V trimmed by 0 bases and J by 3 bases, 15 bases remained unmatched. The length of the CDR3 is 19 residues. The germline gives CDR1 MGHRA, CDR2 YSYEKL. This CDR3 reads CASSQEDRIAGAVYYEQYF. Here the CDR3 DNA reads TGCGCCAGCAGCCAAGAAGATAGGATAGCGGGGGCAGTTTACTACGAGCAGTACTTC.

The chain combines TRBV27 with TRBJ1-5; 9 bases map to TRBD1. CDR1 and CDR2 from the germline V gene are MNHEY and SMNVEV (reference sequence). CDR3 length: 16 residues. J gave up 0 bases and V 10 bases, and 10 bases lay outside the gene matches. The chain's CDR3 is CATNPGTGHSNQPQHF. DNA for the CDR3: TGTGCCACCAACCCCGGGACAGGGCATAGCAATCAGCCCCAGCATTTT.

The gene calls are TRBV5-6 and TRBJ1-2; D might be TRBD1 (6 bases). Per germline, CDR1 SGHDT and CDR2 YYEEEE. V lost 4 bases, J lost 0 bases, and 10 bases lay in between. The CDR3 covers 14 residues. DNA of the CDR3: TGTGCCAGCAGCCGGGACACTGCTAACTATGGCTACACCTTC. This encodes CASSRDTANYGYTF.

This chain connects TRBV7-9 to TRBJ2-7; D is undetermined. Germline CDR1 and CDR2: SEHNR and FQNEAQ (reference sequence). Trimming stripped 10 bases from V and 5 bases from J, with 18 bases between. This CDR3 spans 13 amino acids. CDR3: CATSPELADEQYF. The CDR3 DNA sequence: TGTGCCACCTCCCCGGAGCTGGCAGACGAGCAGTACTTC.

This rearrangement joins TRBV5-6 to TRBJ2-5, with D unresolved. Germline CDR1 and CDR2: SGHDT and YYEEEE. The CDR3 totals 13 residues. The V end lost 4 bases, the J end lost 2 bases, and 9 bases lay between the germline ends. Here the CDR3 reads CASSVTEQETQYF. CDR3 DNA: TGTGCCAGCAGCGTCACAGAGCAAGAGACCCAGTACTTC.

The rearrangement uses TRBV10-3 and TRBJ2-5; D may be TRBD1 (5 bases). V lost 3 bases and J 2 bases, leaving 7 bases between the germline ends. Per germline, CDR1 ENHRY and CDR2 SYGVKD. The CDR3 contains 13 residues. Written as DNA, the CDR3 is TGTGCCATCAGTGATGCAGGGCAAGAGACCCAGTACTTC. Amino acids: CAISDAGQETQYF.

The CDR3 is CASSVVPTQTDTQYF. The CDR3 DNA is TGTGCCAGCAGCGTAGTTCCTACCCAAACAGATACGCAGTATTTT. The rearrangement uses TRBV9 and TRBJ2-3; D is unresolved. The V gene lost 0 bases and the J gene lost 3 bases, with 11 bases spanning the gap. The CDR3 has 15 residues. Germline lookup yields CDR1 SGDLS and CDR2 YYNGEE.